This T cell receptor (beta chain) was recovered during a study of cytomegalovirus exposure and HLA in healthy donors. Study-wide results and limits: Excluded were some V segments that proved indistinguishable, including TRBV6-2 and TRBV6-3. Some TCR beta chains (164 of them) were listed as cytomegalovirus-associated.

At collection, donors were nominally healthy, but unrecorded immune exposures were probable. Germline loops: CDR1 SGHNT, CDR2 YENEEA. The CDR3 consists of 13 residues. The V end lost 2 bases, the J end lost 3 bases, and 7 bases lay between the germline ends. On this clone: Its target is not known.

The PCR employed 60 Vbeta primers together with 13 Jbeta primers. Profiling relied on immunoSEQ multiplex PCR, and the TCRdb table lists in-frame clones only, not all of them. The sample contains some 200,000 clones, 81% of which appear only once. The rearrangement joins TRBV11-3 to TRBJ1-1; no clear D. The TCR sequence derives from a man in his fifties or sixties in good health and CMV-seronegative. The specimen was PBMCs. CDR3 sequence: CASSLRRDTEAFF. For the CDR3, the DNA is TGTGCCAGCAGCTTACGACGGGACACTGAAGCTTTCTTT. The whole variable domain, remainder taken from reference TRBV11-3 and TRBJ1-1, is EAGVVQSPRYKIIEKKQPVAFWCNPISGHNTLYWYLQNLGQGPELLIRYENEEAVDDSQLPKDRFSAERLKGVDSTLKIQPAELGDSAVYLCASSLRRDTEAFFGQGTRLTVV.